This T cell receptor beta chain appears in the sequencing data of a study of cytomegalovirus exposure and HLA in healthy donors. Study outcomes and limitations: Diagnosis of cytomegalovirus status made by the classifier reportedly showed high specificity and sensitivity. In the 120 or so validation repertoires, under 95% of cluster scores exceeded 0, per a later analysis. Confirmation was obtained in vitro that a few CMV-associated chains are specific for CMV antigens. Some TCR beta chains (roughly 150 of them) were listed as cytomegalovirus-associated.

To note about this clone: Its antigen is unknown.

Clones were sequenced by immunoSEQ multiplex PCR, and TCRdb holds only the in-frame ones, with some missing. The table shows roughly 130,000 clones, with roughly 86% occurring only once. Germline V gene sequence: CDR1 LNHDA, CDR2 SQIVND (reference sequence). The CDR3 is 14 amino acids. The V end lost 2 bases, the J end lost 4 bases, and 11 bases lay between the germline ends. The chain combines TRBV19 with TRBJ1-1; a weak D match, TRBD1 (5 bases). The clonotype originates from a woman aged 25 to 45 in good health and CMV-seronegative. Material for sequencing was PBMCs. The CDR3 DNA sequence: TGTGCCAGTAGTATACAGGGCGGTCTCACTGAAGCTTTCTTT. It codes for CASSIQGGLTEAFF.